Below, one T cell receptor (beta chain) is given with its context. Stated treatment: randomized to nivolumab then ipilimumab (arm A) or the reverse (arm B). This sample stems from a study of sequential checkpoint blockade in melanoma. Assay used: immunoSEQ multiplex PCR; TCRdb lists only in-frame clones, some missing. The sample gives roughly 20,000 clones, about 80% of which show up once; 35% to 45% is in the top ten. Per the germline V gene, CDR1 is SGHVS and CDR2 is FNYEAQ. The CDR3 is 13 residues long. The ends were cut back, 2 bases at V and 6 bases at J, with 10 bases in the middle. Sequencing was performed on CD8+ T cells sorted from blood (inferred from file names), taken from a patient given nivolumab and ipilimumab in sequence. V gene TRBV7-6 combines with J gene TRBJ1-1, with no clear D. This clonotype was sampled from a human donor with melanoma. The CDR3 reads CASSLTGFSEAFF. The CDR3 DNA reads TGTGCCAGCAGCTTAACGGGATTCTCTGAAGCTTTCTTT.